Below, 18 T cell receptor beta chains from the same sample are listed, as sequenced in a study of breast tumors, draining lymph nodes, adjacent tissues. The lymph nodes were axillary draining lymph nodes from breast cancer patients. From the multiplex PCR reads, TCRdb called clonotypes with MiXCR, one entry per CDR3 protein. The sample lists over 130,000 distinct CDR3 sequences; approximately 29% were seen once. The sequencing input was axillary lymph node tissue. The receptors derive from a female donor with breast cancer. Some clones in this sample may be carry-over from other donors' samples.

There are many counts of this clonotype. The CDR3 DNA follows: TGTGCCAGCAGCCAAGATAGGCAGGGGGCTTGGGAGCAGTTCTTC. Protein product: CASSQDRQGAWEQFF. The V call is TRBV14, the J call TRBJ2-1; 8 bases align to TRBD1. There are 15 residues in the CDR3. Germline lookup yields CDR1 SGHDN and CDR2 FVKESK. After removal of 0 bases from V and 10 bases from J, the junction contained 8 bases not matched to a gene.

This clonotype occurred many times. The chain combines TRBV5-5 with TRBJ1-4; D is unclear. CDR1 SGHKS and CDR2 YYEKEE come from the germline V gene (reference sequence). CDR3 length: 16 residues. V lost 4 bases and J 4 bases, leaving 17 bases between the germline ends. CDR3 residues: CASSRTAYENNEKLFF. CDR3 DNA: TGTGCCAGCAGCCGGACGGCCTACGAAAATAATGAAAAACTGTTTTTT.

This clonotype was detected many times. V is TRBV6-6 and J is TRBJ2-7; 9 positions match TRBD1. Per germline, CDR1 MNHNY and CDR2 SVGAGI (reference sequence). J was trimmed by 7 bases and V by 6 bases; bases with no gene match: 4. This CDR3 region has 12 residues. This CDR3 is CASRQGAGEQYV. The CDR3 DNA is TGTGCCAGCAGACAGGGGGCAGGAGAGCAGTACGTC.

This clonotype has ten or more counts. This may arise from a read error, as a much more abundant clone is one base away. V is TRBV20-1 and J is TRBJ2-7; 7 bases are shared with TRBD1. CDR1 and CDR2 (germline): DFQATT, SNEGSKA (reference sequence). The CDR3 loop spans 15 amino acids. With V trimmed by 2 bases and J by 7 bases, 14 bases remained unmatched. In nucleotides, the CDR3 is TGCAGTGCTAGAAACCGAGACAGGGAATCGGGGGAGCAGTACGTC. Translated: CSARNRDRESGEQYV.

In its sample, this clonotype was seen many times. The chain joins TRBV7-9 to TRBJ1-2, with TRBD1 as a possible D gene (5 bases). The CDR3 has 15 residues. Germline-derived CDR1 and CDR2 are SEHNR and FQNEAQ (reference sequence). Between the trimmed V and J ends, which lost 7 bases and 4 bases, there was a span of 19 bases. The CDR3: CASTEPGLGSYGYTF. CDR3 nucleotide sequence: TGTGCCAGCACCGAACCGGGACTCGGGTCCTATGGCTACACCTTC.

This chain uses TRBV7-9 with TRBJ1-1; TRBD1 agrees at 8 bases. Trimming cost V 6 bases and J 3 bases; bases outside gene matches: 6. Germline lookup yields CDR1 SEHNR and CDR2 FQNEAQ (reference sequence). The CDR3 length is 14 residues. This CDR3 is CASSPGQGDTEAFF. Written as DNA, the CDR3 is TGTGCCAGCAGTCCCGGACAGGGCGACACTGAAGCTTTCTTT.

The V call is TRBV7-9, the J call TRBJ2-3; 10 positions match TRBD1. V gave up 4 bases and J gave up 6 bases; unmatched junction bases: 4. Germline CDR1 reads SEHNR; CDR2 reads FQNEAQ (reference sequence). The CDR3 is 14 residues long. CDR3 in amino acids: CASSSDRGPDTQYF. CDR3 sequence (DNA): TGTGCCAGCAGCTCCGACAGGGGGCCGGATACGCAGTATTTT.

CDR3: CASSLEGPSYEQYV. The CDR3 DNA is TGTGCCAGCAGCTTAGAGGGTCCCTCCTACGAGCAGTACGTC. The rearrangement joins TRBV13 to TRBJ2-7; no clear D. Germline V lookup: CDR1 PRHDT, CDR2 FYEKMQ (reference sequence). There are 14 residues in the CDR3. V shed 1 base and J shed 0 bases, with 7 bases lying between them.

Many counts were recorded for this clonotype. V is TRBV9 and J is TRBJ1-4; 8 bases align to TRBD1. Germline V gene lookup returns CDR1 SGDLS and CDR2 YYNGEE. The CDR3 loop spans 15 amino acids. V gave up 4 bases and J gave up 8 bases; unmatched junction bases: 10. The CDR3 region has the DNA TGTGCCAGCAGCAAACTGACAGGGGCGGGCGAAAAACTGTTTTTT. It is translated as CASSKLTGAGEKLFF.

With respect to this clonotype: One end of the junction is discordant with germline, which a read error may explain. The chain has TRBV11-2 and TRBJ2-2; D unresolved. The length of the CDR3 is 14 residues. Germline CDR1 SGHAT, CDR2 FQNNGV. For the CDR3, the DNA is TGTGCCAGCGGCTTGATCCGGGACACCGGGGAGCTGTTTTTT. This codes for CASGLIRDTGELFF. Full variable domain (outside the CDR3, taken from reference TRBV11-2 and TRBJ2-2): EAGVAQSPRYKIIEKRQSVAFWCNPISGHATLYWYQQILGQGPKLLIQFQNNGVVDDSQLPKDRFSAERLKGVDSTLKIQPAKLEDSAVYLCASGLIRDTGELFFGEGSRLTVL.

The chain has TRBV5-4 and TRBJ2-5, with a weak D call TRBD2 (6 bases). The CDR3 consists of 17 residues. Between the trimmed V and J ends, which lost 0 bases and 3 bases, there was a span of 18 bases. Per germline, CDR1 SGHNT and CDR2 YYREEE (reference sequence). The CDR3 is CASSLATARGLKETQYF. CDR3 DNA: TGTGCCAGCAGCTTGGCCACGGCGCGGGGACTTAAAGAGACCCAGTACTTC.

This clonotype is a singleton in its sample. The chain links TRBV6-2 or TRBV6-3 to TRBJ2-7; 12 bases line up with TRBD1. The germline V gene has CDR1 MNHEY and CDR2 SVGEGT. V shed 2 bases, J shed 4 bases, and the junction held 3 bases outside the gene matches. This CDR3 is built from 15 residues. Here the CDR3 reads CASSYGDRGLYEQYF. DNA of the CDR3: TGTGCCAGCAGTTACGGGGACAGGGGGCTATACGAGCAGTACTTC.

The genes are TRBV5-1 and TRBJ2-7; D might be TRBD2 (6 bases). Trimming took off 1 base at V and 0 bases at J, with 11 bases between the two ends. Germline-derived CDR1 and CDR2 are SGHRS and YFSETQ. The CDR3 runs 15 residues. CDR3 nucleotide sequence: TGCGCCAGCAGCTTGTACGGGGGATCCTCCTACGAGCAGTACTTC. Translated: CASSLYGGSSYEQYF.

The chain combines TRBV5-1 with TRBJ1-6; a possible D gene is TRBD1 (5 bases). Germline assignment: CDR1 SGHRS and CDR2 YFSETQ. V was pared by 0 bases and J by 10 bases, with 20 bases between. There are 17 residues in the CDR3. The CDR3, as DNA: TGCGCCAGCAGCTTGGTGGGGCGCCGGACACATGGGTCACCCCTCCACTTT. It yields the protein CASSLVGRRTHGSPLHF. Full variable domain (rest looked up from reference TRBV5-1 and TRBJ1-6): KAGVTQTPRYLIKTRGQQVTLSCSPISGHRSVSWYQQTPGQGLQFLFEYFSETQRNKGNFPGRFSGRQFSNSRSEMNVSTLELGDSALYLCASSLVGRRTHGSPLHFGNGTRLTVT.

This clonotype was picked up many times. The chain employs TRBV20-1 and TRBJ1-6; D is perhaps TRBD1 (5 bases). Germline assignment: CDR1 DFQATT and CDR2 SNEGSKA (reference sequence). This CDR3 has 14 amino acids. Trimming shortened V by 2 bases and J by 8 bases, and 13 bases separated the two germline ends. CDR3 residues: CSARRGPPDSPLHF. The CDR3 nucleotides are TGCAGTGCTAGAAGGGGACCGCCCGATTCACCCCTCCACTTT.

This chain connects TRBV20-1 to TRBJ2-7; 9 bases align to TRBD2. The V and J ends lost 5 bases and 3 bases, in that order; junction bases with no gene match: 11. The germline V gene has CDR1 DFQATT and CDR2 SNEGSKA (reference sequence). This CDR3 is 15 amino acids long. The CDR3 DNA is TGCAGTGCTTCGGACGTCGGTAGCGGGGGCTACGAGCAGTACTTC. Translated, it gives CSASDVGSGGYEQYF.

At least ten counts were recorded for this clonotype. The J gene is TRBJ1-6, the V gene TRBV20-1; no clear D. The CDR3 has 15 residues. Germline values: CDR1 DFQATT, CDR2 SNEGSKA (reference sequence). Between the trimmed V and J ends, which lost 2 bases and 6 bases, there was a span of 14 bases. CDR3: CSARSQTQTNSPLHF. CDR3 DNA sequence: TGCAGTGCTAGAAGTCAAACCCAGACTAATTCACCCCTCCACTTT.

V usage is TRBV20-1 and J usage is TRBJ2-1; 13 bases map to TRBD2. The CDR3 contains 14 residues. Germline values: CDR1 DFQATT, CDR2 SNEGSKA (reference sequence). J gave up 9 bases and V 4 bases, and 6 bases lay outside the gene matches. In DNA, the CDR3 is TGCAGTGCTATAACTAGCGGGGGGGGCACTGAGCAGTTCTTC. It is translated as CSAITSGGGTEQFF.